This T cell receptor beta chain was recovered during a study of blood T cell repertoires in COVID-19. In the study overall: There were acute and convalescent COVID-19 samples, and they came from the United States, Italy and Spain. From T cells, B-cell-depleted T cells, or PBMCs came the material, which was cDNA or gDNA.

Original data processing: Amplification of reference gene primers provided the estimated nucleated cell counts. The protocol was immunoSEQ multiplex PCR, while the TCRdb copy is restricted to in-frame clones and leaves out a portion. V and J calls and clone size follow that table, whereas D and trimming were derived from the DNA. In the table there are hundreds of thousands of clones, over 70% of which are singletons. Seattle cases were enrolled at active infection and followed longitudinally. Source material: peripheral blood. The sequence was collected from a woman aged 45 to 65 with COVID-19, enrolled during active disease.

DNA of the CDR3: TGCGCCAGCAGCTTGGGGGAGTCCCTTTACAATGAGCAGTTCTTC. Translation gives CASSLGESLYNEQFF. The chain links TRBV5-1 to TRBJ2-1; D is perhaps TRBD2 (5 bases). The V gene's germline CDR1 is SGHRS and CDR2 YFSETQ. V was clipped by 0 bases and J by 4 bases, with 11 bases between them. This CDR3 has 15 amino acids.